The 28 T cell receptor beta chains presented below share a single source sample, sequenced in a study of blood T cell repertoires in COVID-19. Only in-frame clones appear in the TCRdb table, and some are missing; sequencing was by immunoSEQ multiplex PCR. The data hold about 230,000 clones, with around nine tenths observed a single time. What was sequenced was PBMCs or T cells enriched from blood (not recorded which). These receptors were obtained from a woman aged 25-40 years with acute COVID-19.

The chain carries TRBV18 and TRBJ1-6; TRBD1 is a possible D gene (5 bases). Germline V gene sequence: CDR1 KGHSH, CDR2 LQKENI. The V and J ends lost 0 bases and 8 bases respectively, with 8 bases between them. The CDR3 runs 14 residues. CDR3 sequence: CASSPPGAYSPLHF. CDR3 coding DNA: TGTGCCAGCTCACCACCAGGGGCGTATTCACCCCTCCACTTT.

The V call is TRBV19, the J call TRBJ1-2, with TRBD1 as a possible D gene (5 bases). Trimming removed 3 bases at V and 8 bases at J, with 13 bases between. This CDR3 contains 13 residues. Germline lookup yields CDR1 LNHDA and CDR2 SQIVND (reference sequence). CDR3 residues: CASSIRAGQGYTF. In nucleotides, the CDR3 is TGTGCCAGTAGTATCCGGGCAGGGCAAGGCTACACCTTC.

J is TRBJ2-7 and V is TRBV9; 8 bases are shared with TRBD1. V gave up 0 bases and J gave up 1 base; unmatched junction bases: 6. This CDR3 has 16 amino acids. Germline assignment: CDR1 SGDLS and CDR2 YYNGEE. CDR3 region: CASSVARTGHSYEQYF. The CDR3 DNA follows: TGTGCCAGCAGCGTAGCTCGGACAGGGCATTCCTACGAGCAGTACTTC.

The V and J genes are TRBV20-1 and TRBJ2-5, with TRBD2 matching over 8 bases. Germline V lookup: CDR1 DFQATT, CDR2 SNEGSKA (reference sequence). This CDR3 region has 14 residues. V lost 3 bases to trimming and J lost 2 bases; unmatched junction nucleotides: 5. DNA for the CDR3: TGCAGTGCTAGTAGCGGGGCTCGACAAGAGACCCAGTACTTC. This codes for CSASSGARQETQYF.

CDR3 nucleotide sequence: TGTGCCTGGAGTAGCAGGGGAAACACTGAAGCTTTCTTT. It encodes CAWSSRGNTEAFF. The chain uses TRBV30 and TRBJ1-1, with D possibly TRBD1 on 6 matching bases. CDR3 length: 13 residues. Trimming cost V 2 bases and J 2 bases, with 9 bases left between them. Germline CDR1 is GTSNPN and CDR2 is SVGIG (reference sequence).

This rearrangement joins TRBV5-5 to TRBJ2-3; D not resolved. Germline CDR1 is SGHKS and CDR2 is YYEKEE (reference sequence). The CDR3 loop spans 13 amino acids. The V gene lost 4 bases and the J gene lost 1 base, with 7 bases spanning the gap. The CDR3: CASSPAGTDTQYF. The CDR3 DNA sequence: TGTGCCAGCAGCCCCGCGGGCACAGATACGCAGTATTTT.

V is TRBV18 and J is TRBJ1-1; TRBD1 might be the D (5 bases). The CDR3 extends over 15 amino acids. In germline, CDR1 is KGHSH, CDR2 LQKENI. Between the trimmed V and J ends, which lost 1 base and 2 bases, there was a span of 11 bases. The CDR3 sequence: CASSPLSGINTEAFF. The CDR3 DNA is TGTGCCAGCTCACCACTTTCAGGGATAAACACTGAAGCTTTCTTT.

The chain links TRBV12-5 to TRBJ1-4, with D perhaps TRBD1 (6 bases). Germline CDR1 and CDR2: LGHNT and FRNRAP. The CDR3 is 15 amino acids. V shed 5 bases and J shed 7 bases, with 17 bases lying between them. CDR3 loop: CASGPRGAMGEKLFF. In DNA, the CDR3 is TGTGCTAGTGGTCCGCGGGGGGCTATGGGTGAAAAACTGTTTTTT.

This chain links TRBV6-2 or TRBV6-3 with TRBJ1-2; 8 bases are a match to TRBD1. Per germline, CDR1 MNHEY and CDR2 SVGEGT. Trimming took 2 bases from V and 1 from J; bases not matched to a gene: 3. The CDR3 has 15 amino acids. The CDR3, as DNA: TGTGCCAGCAGTTACGCAGGGGGCTATAACTATGGCTACACCTTC. It is translated as CASSYAGGYNYGYTF.

The chain combines TRBV28 with TRBJ2-2; TRBD1 aligns across 10 bases. CDR1 is MDHEN and CDR2 is SYDVKM in the germline V gene. The length of the CDR3 is 15 residues. V was clipped by 5 bases and J by 4 bases; unmatched bases: 4. The CDR3 reads CASSRQGAGTGELFF. The CDR3 nucleotides read TGTGCCAGCAGTCGACAGGGGGCAGGCACCGGGGAGCTGTTTTTT.

This clone has just a few counts. The CDR3 DNA sequence: TGTGCCAGCGAGACCGGGACAGGGTCCCACTACGAGCAGTACTTC. Its translation: CASETGTGSHYEQYF. J is TRBJ2-7 and V is TRBV4-2; 9 bases agree with TRBD1. Germline CDR1 reads LGHNA; CDR2 reads YNFKEQ. The CDR3 sequence is 15 residues long. J was trimmed by 3 bases and V by 8 bases; bases with no gene match: 11.

The chain has TRBV21-1 and TRBJ2-7; TRBD2, the table's D call, lacks a check against the DNA. TRBV21-1 is deemed a pseudogene. This CDR3 region has 13 residues. CDR3 in amino acids: CASPAGGSYEQYF. CDR3 sequence (DNA): TGTGCCAGCCCGGCGGGGGGTTCGTACGAGCAGTACTTC.

This sequence joins TRBV28 and TRBJ1-2; no clear D. The germline gives CDR1 MDHEN, CDR2 SYDVKM. The CDR3 runs to 13 residues. V was shortened by 7 bases and J by 8 bases, with 17 bases between the two germline ends. CDR3 protein: CASTNRGPAGYTF. Written as DNA, the CDR3 is TGTGCCAGCACTAATAGAGGTCCGGCGGGCTACACCTTC.

The rearrangement joins TRBV5-1 to TRBJ2-7; D possibly corresponds to TRBD2 (5 bases). The germline gives CDR1 SGHRS, CDR2 YFSETQ. This CDR3 has 14 amino acids. The germline V and J ends were trimmed by 1 base and 3 bases, with 11 bases remaining between them. The CDR3 DNA follows: TGCGCCAGCAGCTTGTCACACGACTACTACGAGCAGTACTTC. Translated: CASSLSHDYYEQYF.

V and J are TRBV2 and TRBJ1-5; the D is unclear. CDR1 SNHLY and CDR2 FYNNEI come from the germline V gene. The CDR3 runs 14 residues. V lost 0 bases, J lost 7 bases, and 10 bases lay in between. The CDR3: CASSEATVIQPQHF. The CDR3 bases are TGTGCCAGCAGTGAAGCCACGGTAATCCAGCCCCAGCATTTT.

The chain employs TRBV2 and TRBJ1-2; D gene ambiguous. V lost 5 bases to trimming and J lost 5 bases, with 15 bases between them. This CDR3 region has 14 residues. In germline, CDR1 is SNHLY, CDR2 FYNNEI. DNA for the CDR3: TGTGCCAGCAGTTCCGACCGGGGAGTATATGGCTACACCTTC. It codes for CASSSDRGVYGYTF.

The rearrangement links TRBV5-1 to TRBJ1-1; 7 bases line up with TRBD1. The CDR3 has 15 residues. Germline V gene sequence: CDR1 SGHRS, CDR2 YFSETQ. V gave up 7 bases and J gave up 3 bases; unmatched junction bases: 12. This CDR3 is CASSHLTGSYTEAFF. Written as DNA, the CDR3 is TGCGCCAGCTCACACTTGACAGGGTCGTACACTGAAGCTTTCTTT.

The V call is TRBV19, the J call TRBJ2-7; 7 bases line up with TRBD1. V shed 5 bases and J 4 bases; nucleotides not matched to a gene: 11. The CDR3 is made up of 15 amino acids. Germline V CDR1 and CDR2: LNHDA, SQIVND (reference sequence). The CDR3 DNA reads as TGTGCCAGTAGTTCCTCCGGGACAGCGAAGTACGAGCAGTACTTC. This translates into CASSSSGTAKYEQYF.

This clone has just one count. The V and J genes are TRBV10-3 and TRBJ1-2; 9 bases match TRBD1. With V trimmed by 2 bases and J by 7 bases, 11 bases remained unmatched. The CDR3 sequence is 16 residues long. The germline gives CDR1 ENHRY, CDR2 SYGVKD. The CDR3 region is CAISEQLTGTGSGYTF. The CDR3 nucleotides read TGTGCCATCAGTGAGCAGTTGACAGGGACAGGGAGTGGCTACACCTTC.

This clone has a handful of counts. The chain joins TRBV30 to TRBJ1-1; a weak D match, TRBD1 (5 bases). Germline lookup yields CDR1 GTSNPN and CDR2 SVGIG (reference sequence). The V gene lost 2 bases and the J gene lost 2 bases, with 9 bases spanning the gap. The CDR3 is 13 amino acids. CDR3 nucleotides: TGTGCCTGGAGTCGACAGACCAACACTGAAGCTTTCTTT. This encodes CAWSRQTNTEAFF.

V gene TRBV10-3 combines with J gene TRBJ2-7; TRBD1 agrees at 7 bases. Germline CDR1 reads ENHRY; CDR2 reads SYGVKD. V trimming: 0 bases; J trimming: 5 bases; junction bases outside the gene matches: 4. The CDR3 extends over 14 amino acids. The CDR3 coding sequence is TGTGCCATCAGTGAGTCGGTAGGGGGCGACGAGCAGTACTTC. Translating it yields CAISESVGGDEQYF.

This chain joins TRBV27 and TRBJ1-1; tentative D call: TRBD1 (6 bases). V dropped 7 bases and J dropped 1 base, with 10 bases sitting between them. CDR1 and CDR2 (germline): MNHEY, SMNVEV (reference sequence). CDR3 length: 13 residues. CDR3 amino acids: CASIQDRNTEAFF. CDR3 nucleotides: TGTGCCAGCATCCAGGACAGGAACACTGAAGCTTTCTTT.

The chain uses TRBV5-1 and TRBJ2-5, with a weak D call TRBD1 (7 bases). Germline V lookup: CDR1 SGHRS, CDR2 YFSETQ. Trimming stripped 4 bases from V and 5 bases from J, with 21 bases between. The CDR3 has 16 amino acids. In DNA, the CDR3 is TGCGCCAGCAGCCCCCAGCGCCAGGGGGGCGGGGAGACCCAGTACTTC. Translating it yields CASSPQRQGGGETQYF.

The chain recombines TRBV30 with TRBJ1-3, with D uncertain. Germline values: CDR1 GTSNPN, CDR2 SVGIG (reference sequence). The V end was cut by 0 bases, the J end by 2 bases, with 5 bases between. This CDR3 contains 13 residues. CDR3 in amino acids: CAWSVSTGNTIYF. The CDR3 DNA reads TGTGCCTGGAGTGTATCAACTGGAAACACCATATATTTT.

The rearrangement uses TRBV4-1 and TRBJ1-3, with D maybe TRBD1 (5 bases). The CDR3 runs 15 residues. The V gene lost 0 bases and the J gene lost 6 bases, with 12 bases spanning the gap. Germline V CDR1 and CDR2: MGHRA, YSYEKL. The CDR3 region is CASSQDGQGANTIYF. CDR3 bases: TGCGCCAGCAGCCAAGATGGGCAGGGTGCAAACACCATATATTTT.

J is TRBJ2-3 and V is TRBV10-3; a possible D gene is TRBD2 (5 bases). The germline gives CDR1 ENHRY, CDR2 SYGVKD. The CDR3 runs 16 residues. Trimming took off 3 bases at V and 0 bases at J, with 13 bases between the two ends. The CDR3 is CAISEGGGSSTDTQYF. The CDR3 region has the DNA TGTGCCATCAGTGAAGGAGGCGGGTCAAGCACAGATACGCAGTATTTT.

V usage is TRBV30 and J usage is TRBJ1-6, with 9 nucleotides matching TRBD1. The V segment lost 5 bases and the J segment 6 bases; nucleotides outside the gene matches: 11. Germline V CDR1 and CDR2: GTSNPN, SVGIG (reference sequence). There are 16 residues in the CDR3. The CDR3 region is CAWQLAGTGFNSPLHF. CDR3 DNA sequence: TGTGCCTGGCAACTAGCCGGGACAGGGTTTAATTCACCCCTCCACTTT.

The chain is built from TRBV7-6 and TRBJ2-1; 10 bases map to TRBD2. The length of the CDR3 is 16 residues. V lost 0 bases, J lost 12 bases, and 11 bases stayed unmatched. Germline values: CDR1 SGHVS, CDR2 FNYEAQ. CDR3 sequence: CASSLATSGALAWQFF. CDR3 DNA: TGTGCCAGCAGCTTAGCTACTAGCGGGGCCCTCGCTTGGCAGTTCTTC. The full variable domain, with the rest looked up from reference TRBV7-6 and TRBJ2-1, is GAGVSQSPRYKVTKRGQDVALRCDPISGHVSLYWYRQALGQGPEFLTYFNYEAQQDKSGLPNDRFSAERPEGSISTLTIQRTEQRDSAMYRCASSLATSGALAWQFFGPGTRLTVL.